The 18 T cell receptor beta chains reported below all come from one sample, sequenced in a study of STAT5B mutations in CD4+ large granular lymphocyte leukemia. Some clones are missing from TCRdb's copy, which holds only in-frame ones; the method was immunoSEQ multiplex PCR. The table shows 20,000 to 25,000 clones, with approximately 79% occurring only once. The sequencing sample was made of CD4+ T cells from blood buffy coats. The receptors shown here come from a human donor in good health.

This clone was counted a single time. This chain connects TRBV28 to TRBJ1-2; unclear D gene. V dropped 6 bases and J dropped 8 bases, with 25 bases sitting between them. Looked up from germline, CDR1 is MDHEN and CDR2 is SYDVKM. The CDR3 has 16 residues. The CDR3 nucleotides are TGTGCCAGCAGCACCCTTGGGGAGGGCTCATTGGGGGGCTACACCTTC. It yields the protein CASSTLGEGSLGGYTF.

This chain joins TRBV9 and TRBJ2-1; D remains ambiguous. The germline gives CDR1 SGDLS, CDR2 YYNGEE. V was cut by 0 bases and J by 7 bases, with 5 bases left in between. There are 12 residues in the CDR3. The CDR3 DNA reads TGTGCCAGCAGCGTAGTTACAAATGAGCAGTTCTTC. Translating gives CASSVVTNEQFF.

The V and J genes are TRBV5-1 and TRBJ2-1; 8 bases are shared with TRBD2. V trimming: 1 base; J trimming: 2 bases; junction bases outside the gene matches: 8. The CDR3 runs to 17 residues. CDR1 and CDR2 from the germline V gene are SGHRS and YFSETQ. The CDR3 DNA reads TGCGCCAGCAGCTTGTATCCAGCGGGGGACCCCTACAATGAGCAGTTCTTC. This translates into CASSLYPAGDPYNEQFF.

This clone was found a few times. V usage is TRBV6-5 and J usage is TRBJ1-1; D is ambiguous. Germline assignment: CDR1 MNHEY and CDR2 SVGAGI. The germline V and J ends were trimmed by 2 bases and 11 bases, with 12 bases remaining between them. The CDR3 has 12 amino acids. CDR3 sequence: CASSYAGRRAFF. As DNA, the CDR3 is TGTGCCAGCAGTTACGCCGGGCGGCGGGCTTTCTTT.

The rearrangement uses TRBV21-1 and TRBJ1-5; the DNA was not used to check the table's D call, TRBD1. TRBV21-1 is shown as a pseudogene. The CDR3 has 22 amino acids. CDR3 nucleotides: TGTGCCAGCAGCACCCGGGGTGGGACAGTAGAGCCAGAAAATTATAGCAATCAGCCCCAGCATTTT. Protein: CASSTRGGTVEPENYSNQPQHF.

The rearrangement joins TRBV21-1 to TRBJ1-6. TRBV21-1 is marked as a pseudogene. CDR3 length equals 20 residues. The CDR3 DNA follows: TGTGCCAGCAGCAAAGGAGTGTGTTGGGAAAGGAAACGGGTCAATTCACCCCTCCACTTT. It codes for CASSKGVCWERKRVNSPLHF.

In this sample, this clone turned up a few times. V and J are TRBV7-8 and TRBJ2-7, with D perhaps assigned TRBD1 or TRBD2 (5 bases each). CDR3 length equals 13 residues. Per the germline V gene, CDR1 is SGHVS and CDR2 is FQNEAQ. V dropped 5 bases and J dropped 0 bases, with 8 bases sitting between them. CDR3 in DNA: TGTGCCAGCAGCATAGGGACCTCCTACGAGCAGTACTTC. Protein sequence: CASSIGTSYEQYF. The full variable domain, with the rest looked up from reference TRBV7-8 and TRBJ2-7, is GAGVSQSPRYKVAKRGQDVALRCDPISGHVSLFWYQQALGQGPEFLTYFQNEAQLDKSGLPSDRFFAERPEGSVSTLKIQRTQQEDSAVYLCASSIGTSYEQYFGPGTRLTVT.

The genes are TRBV7-3 and TRBJ2-2; 7 nucleotides match TRBD2. Germline CDR1 and CDR2: SGHTA and FQGTGA. The CDR3 contains 16 residues. Trimming at V came to 4 bases and at J to 0 bases, leaving 5 bases not matched to a gene. The CDR3 nucleotides are TGTGCCAGCAGCTCTCCCGGGACTACGAACACCGGGGAGCTGTTTTTT. This sequence encodes CASSSPGTTNTGELFF.

The V gene is TRBV28, the J gene TRBJ2-7, with 8 bases that match TRBD2. V gave up 4 bases and J gave up 1 base; unmatched junction bases: 6. The CDR3 runs to 15 residues. In germline, CDR1 is MDHEN, CDR2 SYDVKM. The CDR3 coding sequence is TGTGCCAGCAGTTCGCCCGGGACTAGGTCCTACGAGCAGTACTTC. Protein: CASSSPGTRSYEQYF.

The J gene is TRBJ2-2, the V gene TRBV11-3; 9 bases map to TRBD2. The trim removed 5 bases at V and 1 base at J, leaving 5 bases unmatched. Germline V gives CDR1 SGHNT, CDR2 YENEEA. CDR3 size: 16 residues. CDR3 residues: CASSLGTSMNTGELFF. The CDR3 DNA follows: TGTGCCAGCAGCCTAGGGACTAGCATGAACACCGGGGAGCTGTTTTTT.

The rearrangement links TRBV6-1 to TRBJ2-7; no reliable D call. Between the trimmed V and J ends, which lost 7 bases and 6 bases, there was a span of 10 bases. The CDR3 contains 11 residues. Germline values: CDR1 MNHNS, CDR2 SASEGT. The CDR3 region has the DNA TGTGCCAGCACTGATCGGGTCGAGCAGTACTTC. Its protein product is CASTDRVEQYF.

V is TRBV7-9 and J is TRBJ2-2; D is ambiguous. The CDR3 length is 12 residues. The V gene's germline CDR1 is SEHNR and CDR2 FQNEAQ (reference sequence). Deletions cut 2 bases from V and 8 bases from J, with 6 bases between. Here the CDR3 DNA reads TGTGCCAGCAGCTTAATCGAGGGGGAGCTGTTTTTT. Protein: CASSLIEGELFF. Variable domain in full (rest from reference TRBV7-9 and TRBJ2-2): DTGVSQNPRHKITKRGQNVTFRCDPISEHNRLYWYRQTLGQGPEFLTYFQNEAQLEKSRLLSDRFSAERPKGSFSTLEIQRTEQGDSAMYLCASSLIEGELFFGEGSRLTVL.

This clone was observed a few times. The chain combines TRBV7-8 with TRBJ2-7; D possibly corresponds to TRBD1 (6 bases). This CDR3 has 13 residues. From germline, CDR1 is SGHVS and CDR2 FQNEAQ. The V gene lost 5 bases and the J gene lost 2 bases, with 10 bases spanning the gap. CDR3 loop: CASSSRTAYEQYF. CDR3 DNA sequence: TGTGCCAGCAGCAGCCGGACAGCCTACGAGCAGTACTTC. Together with reference TRBV7-8 and TRBJ2-7, the CDR3 gives the full variable domain: GAGVSQSPRYKVAKRGQDVALRCDPISGHVSLFWYQQALGQGPEFLTYFQNEAQLDKSGLPSDRFFAERPEGSVSTLKIQRTQQEDSAVYLCASSSRTAYEQYFGPGTRLTVT.

The rearrangement joins TRBV6-5 to TRBJ2-1; TRBD1 might be the D (5 bases). The V gene's germline CDR1 is MNHEY and CDR2 SVGAGI. There are 13 residues in the CDR3. V lost 6 bases and J lost 4, with 10 bases in between. The CDR3 protein is CASRWGPYNEQFF. In DNA, the CDR3 is TGTGCCAGCAGATGGGGCCCATACAATGAGCAGTTCTTC.

This chain joins TRBV7-2 and TRBJ2-7; TRBD1 matches 7 bases. The CDR3 totals 13 residues. Germline CDR1 is SGHTA and CDR2 is FQGNSA. The trim removed 3 bases at V and 3 bases at J, leaving 2 bases unmatched. The DNA of the CDR3 is TGTGCCAGCAGCTTTGGACAGGTCTACGAGCAGTACTTC. Protein: CASSFGQVYEQYF. Variable domain in full (rest from reference TRBV7-2 and TRBJ2-7): GAGVSQSPSNKVTEKGKDVELRCDPISGHTALYWYRQSLGQGLEFLIYFQGNSAPDKSGLPSDRFSAERTGGSVSTLTIQRTQQEDSAVYLCASSFGQVYEQYFGPGTRLTVT.

The genes are TRBV7-3 and TRBJ2-2; 7 bases line up with TRBD1. This CDR3 spans 15 amino acids. Germline trimming cut 0 bases from V and 7 bases from J; bases unmatched to any gene: 5. Germline V lookup: CDR1 SGHTA, CDR2 FQGTGA. CDR3: CASSLTWAGGGELFF. Written as DNA, the CDR3 is TGTGCCAGCAGCTTAACGTGGGCAGGGGGCGGGGAGCTGTTTTTT.

By share, this clone ranks as medium-sized. V is TRBV2 and J is TRBJ2-7; D gene unclear. Germline V CDR1 and CDR2: SNHLY, FYNNEI. Between the trimmed V and J ends, which lost 3 bases and 2 bases, there was a span of 8 bases. The CDR3 is made up of 13 amino acids. CDR3 protein: CASSDVFAYEQYF. The CDR3 nucleotides are TGTGCCAGCAGTGATGTGTTCGCCTACGAGCAGTACTTC.

The chain is built from TRBV7-8 and TRBJ1-1; D remains ambiguous. The CDR3 is 13 amino acids. CDR1 and CDR2 from the germline V gene are SGHVS and FQNEAQ. V lost 3 bases and J 1 base, leaving 6 bases between the germline ends. CDR3: CASSFRKNTEAFF. The CDR3 region has the DNA TGTGCCAGCAGCTTCCGCAAGAACACTGAAGCTTTCTTT.